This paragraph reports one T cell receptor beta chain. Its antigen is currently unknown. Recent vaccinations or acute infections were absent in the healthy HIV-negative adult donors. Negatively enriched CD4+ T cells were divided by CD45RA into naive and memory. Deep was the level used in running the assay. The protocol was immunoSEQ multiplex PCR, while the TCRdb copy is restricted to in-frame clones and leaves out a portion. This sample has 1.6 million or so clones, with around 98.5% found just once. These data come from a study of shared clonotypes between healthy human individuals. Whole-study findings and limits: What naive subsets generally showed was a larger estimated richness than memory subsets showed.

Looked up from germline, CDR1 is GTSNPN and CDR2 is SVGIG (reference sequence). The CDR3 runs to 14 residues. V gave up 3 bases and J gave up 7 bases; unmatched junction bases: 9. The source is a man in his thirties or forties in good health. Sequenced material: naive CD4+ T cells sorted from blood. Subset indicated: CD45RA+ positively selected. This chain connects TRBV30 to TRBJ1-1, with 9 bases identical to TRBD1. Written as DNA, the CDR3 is TGTGCCTGGAGCCCCCGACAGGGGGAGGTTGAAGCTTTCTTT. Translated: CAWSPRQGEVEAFF.